A selection of T cell receptor beta chains follows, all from one sample in a study of OX40 agonist ivuxolimab in advanced cancers. Clones were sequenced by immunoSEQ multiplex PCR, and TCRdb holds only the in-frame ones, with some missing. The repertoire holds roughly 62,000 clones, 80% to 90% seen once, with less than 5.5% in the top ten. The sample consisted of CD4+ or CD8+ T cells sorted from blood, taken in a trial of the OX40 agonist ivuxolimab. The receptors shown here come from an adult with an advanced solid tumor such as melanoma, head and neck, liver or kidney cancer. Both conserved end residues are part of each CDR3. Clone size is stated in some rows and not others, as once, few, many or a class when expanded.

clone_size j_call v_call cdr3_aa
- TRBJ1-2 TRBV28 CASSFLVRADYGYTF
- TRBJ2-4 TRBV11-3 CASSLEERDIQYF
few TRBJ2-7 TRBV6-1 CASSETLQEAEQYF
once TRBJ1-1 TRBV13 CASRRGDTEAFF
- TRBJ2-4 TRBV6-6 CASSYSLAKNIQYF
few TRBJ1-2 TRBV18 CASSPTDYGYTF
- TRBJ2-5 TRBV7-9 CASSGLEKREVFRETQYF
- TRBJ2-5 TRBV9 CASSLSADLQETQYF
- TRBJ2-3 TRBV27 CASSREDHYNGVYAQYF
- TRBJ1-4 TRBV2 CASSGGGDEKLFF
- TRBJ2-3 TRBV4-1 CASSQTSGRTYPTTDTQYF
- TRBJ1-5 TRBV6-1 CASSVTTGGEMPQHF
few TRBJ2-4 TRBV11-3 CATLDRAKNIQYF
few TRBJ2-7 TRBV7-6 CASSLVQGSSYEQYF
- TRBJ1-1 TRBV11-2 CASSQWEGATKAFF
- TRBJ1-1 TRBV30 CAWSFGDPAGTEAFF
- TRBJ2-5 TRBV9 CASKGGRDREWSQETQYF
few TRBJ2-1 TRBV2 CASSENGMGVDEQFF
- TRBJ1-1 TRBV29-1 CSVPGISNTEAFF
- TRBJ2-1 TRBV7-3 CASSPGAGTNPEVHNEQFF
medium-sized TRBJ2-7 TRBV6-5 CASSYSTATYYEQYF
- TRBJ1-2 TRBV18 CASSPQGNYGYTF
- TRBJ2-3 TRBV11-1 CASSLQGADTQYF
- TRBJ1-1 TRBV7-9 CASSLQGATEAFF
- TRBJ2-2 TRBV7-9 CASSPWLASDAGELFF
- TRBJ2-1 TRBV19 CASSTGLVNEQFF
- TRBJ2-2 TRBV7-9 CASSLVEGFVTGELFF
- TRBJ2-7 TRBV4-1 CASSQDVGQGAVEQYF
- TRBJ2-6 TRBV25-1 CASSDPSGANVLTF
once TRBJ1-2 TRBV10-3 CAISLGQFGYTF
- TRBJ1-1 TRBV18 CASRWDSTEAFF
- TRBJ2-7 TRBV11-2 CASSLDGRATYEQYF
- TRBJ2-3 TRBV19 CATSPKGQFGDTQYF
- TRBJ2-1 TRBV29-1 CSGREPNYNEQFF
- TRBJ2-4 TRBV28 CASSFPTSGGTEFIQYF
few TRBJ2-3 TRBV6-5 CASSYEAGRSTDTQYF